This T cell receptor beta chain is from a study of blood T cells in healthy people across ages. Study outcomes and limitations: The study regarded diversity estimates from one million T cells as underestimates. Measured against age, TCR beta diversity per million T cells decreased in a roughly linear manner.

Around 9.4 milliliters was the volume of peripheral blood drawn from each donor. Trimming removed 1 base at V and 8 bases at J, with 11 bases between. CDR1 is LGHDT and CDR2 is YNNKEL in the germline V gene (reference sequence). This CDR3 region has 13 residues. As to this clonotype: Its specificity is unknown.

A second PCR, run for about 7 to 11 cycles, used a sample-barcoded 5' primer plus a J-beta primer mix. MiXCR, run by TCRdb on the 5' RACE reads, gives a single entry per CDR3 protein. Of approximately 1,000,000 distinct CDR3 sequences listed, more than 40% are singletons. The chain recombines TRBV3-1 with TRBJ1-2; D possibly corresponds to TRBD1 (5 bases). The sequenced material came from blood. The receptor comes from a woman aged 55 to 70 in good health. In DNA, the CDR3 is TGTGCCAGCAGCCAAGTGGGCAGGGTGGGCTACACCTTC. It yields the protein CASSQVGRVGYTF.